This T cell receptor beta chain was captured by sequencing in a study of shared clonotypes between healthy human individuals (dated by TCRdb to the early 2020s). About the study as a whole: Two women and a few men aged 18 to 49 years were included in the cohort. To estimate repertoire size and how much clonotypes are shared between individuals, the study performed deep sequencing of blood TCR repertoires from roughly five healthy adults. For each donor, three plates each were used for CD4 naive and CD4 memory, two plates were used for CD8 naive, and one plate was used for CD8 memory. Different laboratories and diverse techniques were used to prepare libraries and sequence TCR repertoires, to increase sequencing depth and limit assay-specific biases. Leukapheresis yielded between about 0.94 and 10 billion PBMCs per donor.

TCR CDR3 regions were amplified from genomic DNA by multiplex PCR using the deep immunoSEQ assay. Extracted genomic DNA from each cell subset was spread evenly across all wells of several immunoSEQ 96-well plates, with each plate serving as a replicate. For sorted subsets, roughly 0.2 ug genomic DNA, equal to approximately 30,000 T cell genomes, was loaded into each replicate PCR. Purified libraries were measured with a Qubit 3.0 fluorometer, size-checked on a Bioanalyzer 2100, and measured again with the KAPA Library Quantification kit. A separate single-read 150-cycle Illumina NextSeq 550 flow cell was used to sequence each immunoSEQ 96-well plate. From the authors' description of their analysis: Because only junctional sequences without quality scores were contained in the immunoSEQ output, filtering matching that applied to full-length reads could not be performed. Sequences were annotated with PyIR, a Python wrapper for IgBLAST v1.9, and V/J genes and CDR3 were assigned using IMGT germline references. Reads with weak V/J assignments (E-value above 1e-6), missing CDR3, stop codons, out-of-frame junctions, or ambiguous translated residues were removed. V3J clonotypes were defined by identical inferred V gene, J gene, and CDR3 amino acid sequence. To compute the percentage overlap between repertoires, the number of shared unique clonotypes was divided by the size of the smaller repertoire. Three approaches were used to assess repertoire richness: RTK rarefaction, the Chao1 estimator, and Recon v2.1 estimates of unobserved clonotypes. Generation probabilities for all TCRbeta clonotypes obtained by the gDNA method from a few donors were computed using OLGA. The source is immuneACCESS, and TCRdb retained only in-frame sequences with V and J called. Part of the clones is not carried over; for the studies checked, unresolved V genes explain less than half of this, and the remainder is unexplained. V, J and clone size reflect that table, while D and trimming were determined from the DNA. A total of over 850,000 clones appear in this sample, approximately 78% of them only once. Roughly 0.56% of the sample goes to the ten largest clones.

CDR1 and CDR2, per the germline V gene, are SGHDT and YYEEEE. From the cysteine up to the phenylalanine, the CDR3 has a length of 13 residues. The DNA shown is the 39-base CDR3, in frame from base 1. V lost 0 bases and J lost 6 bases; the stretch between them is 10 bases long. The donors were healthy, HIV-negative adults with no recently reported acute infections or vaccinations. Only Caucasian adults living in Nashville, Tennessee, USA were represented among the donors. CD4+ T cells were enriched by magnetic negative selection, after which naive cells were positively selected on CD45RA and the negative fraction was taken as the memory subset. After blood collection by leukapheresis, PBMCs were isolated using Ficoll-Histopaque density gradient centrifugation and then cryopreserved in the vapor phase of liquid nitrogen. Purity and quantity of every magnetically sorted T cell population were checked by analytical flow cytometry. Each sorted fraction had its genomic DNA isolated and then quantified by UV absorbance on a Nanodrop 2000c.

On the study overall, not on this receptor specifically: Because the study included a small number of donors, the genetic and exposure-history diversity represented was limited. Clonotypes shared by all four sorted-subset donors showed higher generation probabilities than non-shared clonotypes. Pairwise subsampling led to the expectation that sequencing depth would affect the degree of clonotype sharing among donors. Only blood was sampled, and tissue TCR repertoires likely differ from those in blood. Estimated clonotype richness was generally larger for naive than for memory subsets. Incomplete sequencing was indicated by rarefaction of sorted-subset datasets, despite the large sequencing depth. Across four donors, 4.5% to 6.5% of naive CD4, approximately 3.6% of naive CD8, 2.3% of memory CD4, and roughly 0.41% of memory CD8 clonotypes were shared.

Turning to this clone: There is no known antigen for this receptor. One base away there is no much larger clone; base qualities are not given.

Here the chain combines TRBV5-6 and TRBJ2-7; the D gene is perhaps TRBD2, on 5 matching bases. This sequence was found in a man younger than 30 in good health. Some clones in this sample may be carry-over from other donors' samples. The specimen was memory CD4+ T cells from PBMCs. According to the study, the label for this sample's cell subset or site signals: CD45RA-negative fraction. The CDR3 loop reads CASSLGRFGEQYF. The DNA reads as follows: TGTGCCAGCAGCTTGGGGAGGTTTGGCGAGCAGTACTTC.